The entry below gives a single T cell receptor beta chain sequence along with its context. Its cognate antigen is unknown. The data originate from a study of cytomegalovirus exposure and HLA in healthy donors. Study results and limitations: One cluster of highly shared sequence variants probably arose as a sequencing artifact. A later analysis reportedly found that, within productive TCRs, an Asian-associated ancestry cluster had fewer N-insertions than the mean observed across the roughly 700 donors. The classifier, whose performance was assessed in both the original and validation cohorts, reportedly diagnosed cytomegalovirus status with high specificity and sensitivity.

Primers included in the PCR were 60 Vbeta and 13 Jbeta primers. This table comes from immunoSEQ multiplex PCR, and its TCRdb copy is limited to in-frame clones, with some not included. The profile covers around 130,000 clones, with 65% to 90% appearing a single time and around 1.2% taken by the ten largest. V lost 7 bases to trimming and J lost 4 bases; unmatched junction nucleotides: 9. Germline V gene sequence: CDR1 MNHNS, CDR2 SASEGT. The CDR3 has 15 residues. The receptor comes from a girl under 10 years old in good health and CMV-seronegative. J is TRBJ2-1 and V is TRBV6-1, with 8 bases aligning to TRBD2. What was sequenced was PBMCs. The CDR3 DNA sequence: TGTGCCAGCACCGGGGGGGCGGGAGATTACAATGAGCAGTTCTTC. Amino acids: CASTGGAGDYNEQFF.